These 15 T cell receptor beta chains were sequenced from one sample in a study of CD8 T cells in Susac syndrome. RNA in amounts of about 0.5 to 1 ug was reverse transcribed with random hexamers. A single record per CDR3 protein comes from TCRdb applying MiXCR to the immunoSEQ multiplex PCR reads. The data hold hundreds of thousands of distinct CDR3 sequences, with approximately 95% observed a single time. The specimen was CD4+ T cells from PBMCs. The source is a human donor with multiple sclerosis.

The rearrangement links TRBV7-9 to TRBJ2-7; D unclear. Germline V gene sequence: CDR1 SEHNR, CDR2 FQNEAQ (reference sequence). The V end lost 1 base, the J end lost 6 bases, and 7 bases lay between the germline ends. This CDR3 is 12 amino acids long. The CDR3 DNA reads as TGTGCCAGCAGCTTAGTGTACCGCGAGCAGTACTTC. This gives the protein CASSLVYREQYF.

This sequence joins TRBV4-2 and TRBJ2-7; 7 bases line up with TRBD2. Unmatched junction bases numbered 4, after V lost 0 bases and J lost 2 bases. CDR3 length: 15 amino acids. The germline gives CDR1 LGHNA, CDR2 YNFKEQ. The CDR3 region has the DNA TGTGCCAGCAGCCAAGATCTAGCGGCTACCTACGAGCAGTACTTC. Protein product: CASSQDLAATYEQYF.

The table lists this clonotype with a count of one. The chain joins TRBV29-1 to TRBJ2-5, with D tentatively TRBD1 or TRBD2 (8 bases each). The V end was cut by 6 bases, the J end by 1 base, with 15 bases between. The germline gives CDR1 SQVTM, CDR2 ANQGSEA. This CDR3 spans 14 amino acids. The CDR3 nucleotides are TGCAGCGTGGACAGGGCGGGGGGCCAAGAGACCCAGTACTTC. Translating gives CSVDRAGGQETQYF.

The genes are TRBV2 and TRBJ1-2, with 10 bases fitting TRBD1. Germline-derived CDR1 and CDR2 are SNHLY and FYNNEI. The CDR3 runs to 17 residues. Losses at the gene ends were 2 bases for V and 0 bases for J; bases not matched to a gene: 6. In nucleotides, the CDR3 is TGTGCCAGCAGTGAACCGACAGGGGGCTTCCCTAACTATGGCTACACCTTC. Protein: CASSEPTGGFPNYGYTF.

The chain recombines TRBV3-1 with TRBJ2-1; 7 bases agree with TRBD1. V lost 0 bases and J lost 6; bases outside the gene matches: 8. From germline, CDR1 is LGHDT and CDR2 YNNKEL (reference sequence). There are 16 residues in the CDR3. CDR3 bases: TGTGCCAGCAGCCAAGAAAACAGGGGTTATGGCAATGAGCAGTTCTTC. Amino acids: CASSQENRGYGNEQFF.

The V and J genes are TRBV20-1 and TRBJ2-7; 9 bases align to TRBD1. Germline CDR1 and CDR2: DFQATT and SNEGSKA (reference sequence). The CDR3 sequence is 15 residues long. Trimming took 3 bases from V and 3 from J; bases not matched to a gene: 9. CDR3: CSARRRDRAFYEQYF. The CDR3 nucleotides read TGCAGTGCTAGGCGCCGGGACAGGGCCTTCTACGAGCAGTACTTC.

The gene calls are TRBV10-3 and TRBJ1-2; maybe TRBD1 (5 bases). This CDR3 has 14 residues. Trimming removed 2 bases at V and 1 base at J, with 8 bases between. Germline CDR1 reads ENHRY; CDR2 reads SYGVKD. The DNA of the CDR3 is TGTGCCATCAGTGAGAAGACAGTTAACTATGGCTACACCTTC. Its translation is CAISEKTVNYGYTF.

The DNA of the CDR3 is TGTGCCAGTAGTATGCCTCCGGGACTAGCTTCCACAGATACGCAGTATTTT. Translating gives CASSMPPGLASTDTQYF. This chain uses TRBV19 with TRBJ2-3, with 9 nucleotides matching TRBD2. V dropped 3 bases and J dropped 2; count of bases not matched to a gene: 9. Germline values: CDR1 LNHDA, CDR2 SQIVND (reference sequence). The CDR3 loop spans 17 amino acids.

The CDR3 DNA is TGCAGCGCTCCGACAGGGGGATACAATGAGCAGTTCTTC. Protein product: CSAPTGGYNEQFF. V is TRBV29-1 and J is TRBJ2-1; 9 bases match TRBD1. J lost 4 bases, V lost 7 bases, and 5 bases had no gene match. Germline CDR1 and CDR2: SQVTM and ANQGSEA. This CDR3 is 13 amino acids long.

The J gene is TRBJ2-3, the V gene TRBV3-1; D not certain. This CDR3 is built from 13 residues. V was pared by 2 bases and J by 6 bases, with 9 bases between. Looked up from germline, CDR1 is LGHDT and CDR2 is YNNKEL (reference sequence). The chain's CDR3 is CASSQTLGDTQYF. The CDR3 nucleotides read TGTGCCAGCAGCCAAACGTTGGGGGATACGCAGTATTTT.

V and J are TRBV29-1 and TRBJ2-5, with no clear D. The CDR3 runs to 11 residues. Between the trimmed V and J ends, which lost 3 bases and 5 bases, there was a span of 7 bases. Germline CDR1 SQVTM, CDR2 ANQGSEA. For the CDR3, the DNA is TGCAGCGTTGACGTGGGGGAGACCCAGTACTTC. Amino acids: CSVDVGETQYF.

J is TRBJ1-3 and V is TRBV30; perhaps TRBD1 as D (5 bases). Trimming pared 1 base from V and 3 bases from J, leaving 10 bases between. This CDR3 is built from 14 residues. Germline-derived CDR1 and CDR2 are GTSNPN and SVGIG (reference sequence). The CDR3 DNA reads TGTGCCTGGAGTGCCCAGACAGTTGGAAACACCATATATTTT. It is translated as CAWSAQTVGNTIYF.

V usage is TRBV12-3 or TRBV12-4 and J usage is TRBJ2-5, with D hard to call. V was pared by 1 base and J by 4 bases, with 7 bases between. The CDR3 contains 13 residues. The CDR3 reads CASSLGPRETQYF. The CDR3 DNA reads TGTGCCAGCAGTTTAGGTCCTCGAGAGACCCAGTACTTC.

The J gene is TRBJ1-5, the V gene TRBV7-2, with D possibly TRBD1 on 5 matching bases. V was cut by 3 bases and J by 4 bases, with 10 bases left in between. The CDR3 spans 14 residues. Germline CDR1 and CDR2: SGHTA and FQGNSA. CDR3 region: CASSFGRVNQPQHF. CDR3 sequence (DNA): TGTGCCAGCAGCTTCGGCAGGGTGAATCAGCCCCAGCATTTT.

The rearrangement joins TRBV9 to TRBJ1-3; no firm D call. The CDR3 extends over 11 amino acids. Per the germline V gene, CDR1 is SGDLS and CDR2 is YYNGEE. V was cut by 7 bases and J by 4 bases, with 6 bases left in between. CDR3 amino acids: CASGAGNTIYF. CDR3 DNA: TGTGCCAGCGGAGCCGGAAACACCATATATTTT.